Sequencing of this T cell receptor (beta chain) was carried out in a study of spatial heterogeneity in lung cancer. Looking at the study overall: There were 72 donors, all of them untreated patients with early-stage non-small cell lung cancer. The mean occurrence of each unique TCR and UMI combination in raw reads exceeded 9.5. The authors sequenced available follow-up PBMC samples, taken a median of around two years after resection.

V lost 4 bases and J 4 bases, leaving 10 bases between the germline ends. The CDR3 runs to 13 residues. Per the germline V gene, CDR1 is ENHRY and CDR2 is SYGVKD. Sample time point: blood at routine non-recurrence follow-up after resection. TCRs were sequenced from unsorted whole RNA of tumor, nontumor lung or PBMC. Via MiXCR, TCRdb re-called the 5' RACE reads, giving one row per CDR3 protein. The sample has about 120,000 distinct CDR3 sequences, 9% to 15% seen once. The rearrangement uses TRBV10-3 and TRBJ2-5; tentative D call: TRBD2 (6 bases). The sequence came from a male donor with early-stage non-small cell lung cancer. Material: PBMCs, obtained at follow-up. CDR3 amino acids: CAISAGGRETQYF. Here the CDR3 DNA reads TGTGCCATCAGTGCCGGGGGAAGAGAGACCCAGTACTTC.